This entry is about one T cell receptor beta chain. The specificity of this receptor is unknown. No per-base quality is available; no much larger clone lies one base away. The immunoSEQ Assay, which uses bias-controlled multiplex PCR amplification of genomic DNA, was used to profile TCRbeta CDR3 regions. In the authors' own workflow: The absolute abundance of each unique TCRbeta CDR3 region was quantified after sequences were collapsed and filtered. Two models were used to test differential abundance: a binomial model (Fisher-equivalent) and a beta-binomial model that adds time-dependent variance fitted from healthy donors. Clones with fewer than 5 combined templates were removed, and a clone was called differentially abundant if the clone's Benjamini-Hochberg FDR was below 0.01. The form v = (b*log(k)+a)^2 was used to model beta-binomial variance as a function of total template count across the two samples. In its TCRdb copy, this immuneACCESS table keeps in-frame sequences only and misses some clones. Where compared with another copy, unresolved V genes explain less than half of these, and the others have no known cause. From that table come the V and J calls and clone size; the DNA was used to work out D and trimming. Recorded for this sample are 60,000 to 70,000 clones; approximately 83% of them occurred a single time. Over 15% of the sample goes to the ten largest clones.

The source of the sample is a study of identifying expanded T cells in peripheral blood (dated by TCRdb to the late 2010s). About the study as a whole: Technical replicates were generated by sequencing separate aliquots of the same genomic DNA pool, with four replicates compared pairwise.

From its cysteine to its phenylalanine, the CDR3 spans 16 amino acids. Kept here is only the CDR3 DNA, which spans 48 bases and is read in frame from base 1. CDR1 and CDR2 are drawn from the germline V gene (reference sequence): LNHDA, SQIVND. Trimming takes 6 bases off V and 1 base off J; junction bases not matched to a gene: 6. Beyond this particular receptor, the publication reports: Between technical replicates the binomial model flagged about 1.2 differentially abundant clones, whereas over about 2 weeks the binomial model flagged about 16.4 and over approximately four weeks around 18. Across all healthy donors, variance in clone template counts between approximately two-week samples was found to increase significantly with total template count. The authors expected that over much longer intervals, such as months to years, biological variance in healthy repertoires might increase even further. Across all healthy-donor time intervals, the beta-binomial model significantly lowered both the number of clones called differentially abundant and the false-positive rate.

No immune events such as infections were documented for the healthy donors during the collection period. Time-dependent variance in a beta-binomial model of T-cell clone differential abundance was calibrated using healthy-donor blood repertoires as a training cohort. The training cohort was composed of roughly ten healthy donors, 3 female and 7 male. An age range of roughly 25 to 70 years, with an average of roughly 45 years, was recorded for the donors. Obtained from a commercial supplier, whole blood was collected from each healthy donor at three time points set 2 to 3 weeks apart. For immunosequencing, genomic DNA was extracted from unsorted whole blood.

Sequences were obtained from blood. The receptor was isolated from a person aged 18 to 75 in good health. The chain was built from TRBV19 and TRBJ2-5, with 12 bases in between that match TRBD2. The CDR3 has the sequence CASRSGLAGVQETQYF. The nucleotides are TGTGCCAGTAGGTCGGGACTAGCGGGTGTCCAAGAGACCCAGTACTTC. Reference TRBV19 and TRBJ2-5 proteins supply the regions before and after the CDR3; the full variable domain is: DGGITQSPKYLFRKEGQNVTLSCEQNLNHDAMYWYRQDPGQGLRLIYYSQIVNDFQKGDIAEGYSVSREKKESFPLTVTSAQKNPTAFYLCASRSGLAGVQETQYFGPGTRLLVL.